This TCR beta chain stems from a study of shared clonotypes between healthy human individuals. The run depth of the assay was deep. Libraries were prepared by immunoSEQ multiplex PCR; TCRdb keeps only in-frame clonotypes and omits some of them. The profile shows some 1,400,000 clones, roughly 95% of them singletons. Sequences were obtained from naive CD4+ T cells sorted from blood. Subset defined: CD45RA+ positively selected. The TCR sequence derives from a man younger than 40 in good health.

The CDR3 DNA follows: TGTGCCAGCGCAAACAGGGGGCATTCCTACAATGAGCAGTTCTTC. This translates into CASANRGHSYNEQFF. This chain joins TRBV19 and TRBJ2-1, with 9 positions matching TRBD1. Germline assignment: CDR1 LNHDA and CDR2 SQIVND (reference sequence). With 9 bases clipped from V and 1 base from J, the junction kept 7 bases outside the gene matches. This CDR3 comprises 15 residues.